What follows describes a single T cell receptor (beta chain). Antigen: not known. The PCR contained 60 Vbeta and 13 Jbeta primers. Original analysis: There were some 87 million unique TCR beta chains by a later count, and approximately 11 million of them were shared. Libraries were prepared by immunoSEQ multiplex PCR; TCRdb keeps only in-frame clonotypes and omits some of them. The DNA was the basis for D and trimming; V, J and clone size are from that table. The profile covers around 99,000 clones, with 60% to 80% appearing a single time and roughly 2.1% taken by the ten largest. Trimming shortened V by 3 bases and J by 2 bases, and 10 bases separated the two germline ends. Germline V gene lookup returns CDR1 ENHRY and CDR2 SYGVKD. The length of the CDR3 is 14 residues. The data were obtained in a study of cytomegalovirus exposure and HLA in healthy donors. Study at large: Earlier work reported 90 million to 120 million unique TCR beta sequences from 150 million to 200 million T cells.

Findings and caveats of the study: On later analysis, the bulk of CMV-associated TCR beta chains appeared to be HLA-restricted.

The chain recombines TRBV10-3 with TRBJ2-5, with D tentatively TRBD1 (5 bases). This TCR was sampled from a man younger than 35 in good health and CMV-seronegative. Sequencing used PBMCs. CDR3 residues: CAISDRGPQETQYF. CDR3 DNA sequence: TGTGCCATCAGTGATAGGGGTCCGCAAGAGACCCAGTACTTC.